The clone carrying this T cell receptor beta chain was counted at least ten times. What it recognizes is unknown. The record originates from a study of T cells in Graves' hyperthyroidism and ophthalmopathy. For the study at large: Peripheral blood was acquired at first diagnosis, ahead of any therapy whatsoever.

The study, taken as a whole, reports: Ophthalmopathy was identified by the model a median about six months ahead of onset.

RNA transcripts gave rise to amplified TCR beta CDR3 regions. A first-round RT-PCR of the TCR CDR3 used the HTBI primer set. TCRdb used MiXCR to reprocess the multiplex PCR reads, holding one entry per CDR3 protein. Seen here are roughly 290,000 distinct CDR3 sequences, roughly 13% observed once, and the top ten hold around 8%. Aged 18 to 65, the patients had hyperthyroidism that was newly diagnosed and had lasted under 2 months. The authors obtained PBMCs from about 9 ml of fresh peripheral blood. The V end was cut by 1 base, the J end by 7 bases, with 20 bases between. The CDR3 runs 17 residues. Germline V gene sequence: CDR1 SGHTA, CDR2 FQGNSA.

Sequencing was carried out using blood. The V and J genes are TRBV7-2 and TRBJ1-5; the D gene is possibly TRBD1 (6 bases). The clonotype comes from a woman in her thirties or forties with Graves' hyperthyroidism. CDR3 coding DNA: TGTGCCAGCAGCTTAGGAGGGGGGTCAGGGGTGAAGCAGCCCCAGCATTTT. This translates into CASSLGGGSGVKQPQHF.